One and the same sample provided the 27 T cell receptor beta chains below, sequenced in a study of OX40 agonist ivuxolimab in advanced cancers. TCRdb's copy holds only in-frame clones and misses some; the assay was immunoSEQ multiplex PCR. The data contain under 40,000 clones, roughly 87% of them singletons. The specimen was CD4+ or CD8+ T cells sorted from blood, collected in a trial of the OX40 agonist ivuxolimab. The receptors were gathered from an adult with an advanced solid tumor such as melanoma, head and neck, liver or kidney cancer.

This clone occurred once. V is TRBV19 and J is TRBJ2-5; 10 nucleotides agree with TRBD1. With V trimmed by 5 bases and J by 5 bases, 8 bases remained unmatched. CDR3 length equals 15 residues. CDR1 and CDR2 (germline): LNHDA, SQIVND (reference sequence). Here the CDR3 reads CASSHRQGARETQYF. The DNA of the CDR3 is TGTGCCAGTAGTCATCGACAGGGGGCGCGTGAGACCCAGTACTTC. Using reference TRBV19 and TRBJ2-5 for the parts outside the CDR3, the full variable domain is DGGITQSPKYLFRKEGQNVTLSCEQNLNHDAMYWYRQDPGQGLRLIYYSQIVNDFQKGDIAEGYSVSREKKESFPLTVTSAQKNPTAFYLCASSHRQGARETQYFGPGTRLLVL.

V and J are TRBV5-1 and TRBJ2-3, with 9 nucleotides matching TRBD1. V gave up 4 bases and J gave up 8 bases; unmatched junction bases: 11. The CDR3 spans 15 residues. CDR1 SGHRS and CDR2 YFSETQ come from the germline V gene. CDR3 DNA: TGCGCCAGCAGCACCGGACAGGGGAAAGGGGGTACGCAGTATTTT. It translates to CASSTGQGKGGTQYF.

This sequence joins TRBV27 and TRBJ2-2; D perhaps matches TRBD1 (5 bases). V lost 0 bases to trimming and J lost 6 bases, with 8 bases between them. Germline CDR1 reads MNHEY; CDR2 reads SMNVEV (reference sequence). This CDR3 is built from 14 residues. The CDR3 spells CASSLSRVPGELFF. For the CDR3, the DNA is TGTGCCAGCAGTTTATCCAGGGTCCCCGGGGAGCTGTTTTTT.

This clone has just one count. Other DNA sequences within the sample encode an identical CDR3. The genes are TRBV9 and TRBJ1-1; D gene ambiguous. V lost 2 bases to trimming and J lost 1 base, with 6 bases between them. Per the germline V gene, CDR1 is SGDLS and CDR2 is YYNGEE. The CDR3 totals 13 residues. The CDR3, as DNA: TGTGCCAGCAGCGTCGAGGGGAACACTGAAGCTTTCTTT. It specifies CASSVEGNTEAFF.

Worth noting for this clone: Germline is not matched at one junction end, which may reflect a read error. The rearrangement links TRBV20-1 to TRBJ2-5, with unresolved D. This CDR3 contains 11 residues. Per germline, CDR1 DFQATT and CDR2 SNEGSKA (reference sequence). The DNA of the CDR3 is TGTTCCTCGGGCCCTCAAGAGACCCAGTACTTC. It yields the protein CSSGPQETQYF.

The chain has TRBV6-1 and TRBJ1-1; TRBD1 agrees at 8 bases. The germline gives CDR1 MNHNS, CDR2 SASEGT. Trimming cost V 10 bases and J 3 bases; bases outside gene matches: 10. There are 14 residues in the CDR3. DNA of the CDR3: TGTGCCACACTACCTACAGGGGGGGACACTGAAGCTTTCTTT. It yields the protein CATLPTGGDTEAFF.

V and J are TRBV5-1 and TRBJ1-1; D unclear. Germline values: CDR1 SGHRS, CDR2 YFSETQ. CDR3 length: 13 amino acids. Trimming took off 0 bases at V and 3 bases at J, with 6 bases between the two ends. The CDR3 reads CASSLEGHTEAFF. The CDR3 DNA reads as TGCGCCAGCAGCTTGGAAGGGCACACTGAAGCTTTCTTT.

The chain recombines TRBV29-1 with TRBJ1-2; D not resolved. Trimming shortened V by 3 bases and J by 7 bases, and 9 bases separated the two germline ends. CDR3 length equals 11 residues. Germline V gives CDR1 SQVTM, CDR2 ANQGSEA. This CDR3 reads CSVDPRSGYTF. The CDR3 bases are TGCAGCGTTGATCCCAGGTCTGGCTACACCTTC.

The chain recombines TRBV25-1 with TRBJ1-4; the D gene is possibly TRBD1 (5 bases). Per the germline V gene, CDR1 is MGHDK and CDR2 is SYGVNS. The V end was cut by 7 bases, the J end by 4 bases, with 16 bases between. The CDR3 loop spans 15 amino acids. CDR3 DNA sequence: TGTGCCAGCACCCCATCCCGGGGGGATAATGAAAAACTGTTTTTT. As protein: CASTPSRGDNEKLFF.

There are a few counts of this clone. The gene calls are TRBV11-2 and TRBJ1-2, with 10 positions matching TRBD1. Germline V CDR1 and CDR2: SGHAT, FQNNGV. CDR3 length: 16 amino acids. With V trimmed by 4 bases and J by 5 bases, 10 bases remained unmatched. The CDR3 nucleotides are TGTGCCAGCAGCTCTCCCGACAGGGGGCTACGGTATGGCTACACCTTC. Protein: CASSSPDRGLRYGYTF.

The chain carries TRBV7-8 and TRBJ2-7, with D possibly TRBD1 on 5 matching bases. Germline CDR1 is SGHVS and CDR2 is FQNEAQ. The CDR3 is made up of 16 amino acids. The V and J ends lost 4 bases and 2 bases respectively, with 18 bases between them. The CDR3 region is CASSSIQGKQPYEQYF. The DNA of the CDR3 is TGTGCCAGCAGCTCAATCCAGGGCAAACAACCCTACGAGCAGTACTTC.

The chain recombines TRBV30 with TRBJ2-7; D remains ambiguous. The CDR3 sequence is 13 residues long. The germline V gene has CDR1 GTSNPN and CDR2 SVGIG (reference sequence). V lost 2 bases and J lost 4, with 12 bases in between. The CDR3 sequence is CAWSRAREYEQYF. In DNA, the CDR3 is TGTGCCTGGAGTAGGGCTAGAGAGTACGAGCAGTACTTC. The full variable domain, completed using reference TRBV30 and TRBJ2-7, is SQTIHQWPATLVQPVGSPLSLECTVEGTSNPNLYWYRQAAGRGLQLLFYSVGIGQISSEVPQNLSASRPQDRQFILSSKKLLLSDSGFYLCAWSRAREYEQYFGPGTRLTVT.

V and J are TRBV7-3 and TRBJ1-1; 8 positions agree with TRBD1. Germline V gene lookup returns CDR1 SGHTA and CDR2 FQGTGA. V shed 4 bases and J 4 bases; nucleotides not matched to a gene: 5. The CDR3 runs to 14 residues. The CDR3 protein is CASSSTGGPTEAFF. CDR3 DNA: TGTGCCAGCAGCTCTACAGGGGGACCCACTGAAGCTTTCTTT.

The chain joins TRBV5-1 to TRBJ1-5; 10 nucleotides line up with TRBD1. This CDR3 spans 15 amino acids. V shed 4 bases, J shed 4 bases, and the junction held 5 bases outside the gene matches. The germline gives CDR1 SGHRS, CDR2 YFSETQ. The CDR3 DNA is TGCGCCAGCAGCCCGGGACAGGGGAGTAATCAGCCCCAGCATTTT. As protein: CASSPGQGSNQPQHF. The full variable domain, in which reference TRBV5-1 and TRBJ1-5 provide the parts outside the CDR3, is KAGVTQTPRYLIKTRGQQVTLSCSPISGHRSVSWYQQTPGQGLQFLFEYFSETQRNKGNFPGRFSGRQFSNSRSEMNVSTLELGDSALYLCASSPGQGSNQPQHFGDGTRLSIL.

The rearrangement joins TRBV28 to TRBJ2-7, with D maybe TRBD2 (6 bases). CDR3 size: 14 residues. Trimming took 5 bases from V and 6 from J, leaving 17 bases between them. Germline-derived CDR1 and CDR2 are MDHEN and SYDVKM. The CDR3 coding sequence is TGTGCCAGCAGTGCCTCGGGAGCCCGAGGCGAGCAGTACTTC. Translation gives CASSASGARGEQYF.

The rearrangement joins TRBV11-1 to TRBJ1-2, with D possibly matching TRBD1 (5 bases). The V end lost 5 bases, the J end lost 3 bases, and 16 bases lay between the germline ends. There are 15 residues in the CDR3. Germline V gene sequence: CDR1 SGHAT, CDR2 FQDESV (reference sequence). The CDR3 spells CASSGAWGDDYGYTF. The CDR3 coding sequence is TGTGCCAGCAGCGGTGCATGGGGGGATGACTATGGCTACACCTTC. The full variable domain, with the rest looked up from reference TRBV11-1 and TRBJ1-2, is EAEVAQSPRYKITEKSQAVAFWCDPISGHATLYWYRQILGQGPELLVQFQDESVVDDSQLPKDRFSAERLKGVDSTLKIQPAELGDSAMYLCASSGAWGDDYGYTFGSGTRLTVV.

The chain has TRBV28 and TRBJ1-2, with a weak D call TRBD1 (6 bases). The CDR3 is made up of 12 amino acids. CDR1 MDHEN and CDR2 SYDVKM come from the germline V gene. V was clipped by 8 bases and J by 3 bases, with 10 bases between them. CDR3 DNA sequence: TGTGCCAGCTCCCAGGGGTACTATGGCTACACCTTC. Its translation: CASSQGYYGYTF.

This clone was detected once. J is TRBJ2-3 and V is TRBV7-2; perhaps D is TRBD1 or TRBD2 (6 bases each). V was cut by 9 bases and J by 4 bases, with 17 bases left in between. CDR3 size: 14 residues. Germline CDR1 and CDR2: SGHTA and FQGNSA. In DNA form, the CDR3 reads TGTGCCAGTGGAGGGGGGCAGGCTGCAGATACGCAGTATTTT. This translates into CASGGGQAADTQYF.

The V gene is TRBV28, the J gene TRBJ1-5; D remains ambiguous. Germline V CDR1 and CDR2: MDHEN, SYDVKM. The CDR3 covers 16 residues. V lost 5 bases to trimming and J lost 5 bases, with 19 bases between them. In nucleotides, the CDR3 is TGTGCCAGCAGTGTTGTCGTCGGCTTTTGGGATCAGCCCCAGCATTTT. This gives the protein CASSVVVGFWDQPQHF.

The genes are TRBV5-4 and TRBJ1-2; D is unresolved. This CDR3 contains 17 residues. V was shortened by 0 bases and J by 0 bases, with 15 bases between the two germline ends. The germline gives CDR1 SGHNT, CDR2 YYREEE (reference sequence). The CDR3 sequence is CASSLVATIASNYGYTF. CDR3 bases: TGTGCCAGCAGCTTGGTGGCCACTATAGCCTCTAACTATGGCTACACCTTC.

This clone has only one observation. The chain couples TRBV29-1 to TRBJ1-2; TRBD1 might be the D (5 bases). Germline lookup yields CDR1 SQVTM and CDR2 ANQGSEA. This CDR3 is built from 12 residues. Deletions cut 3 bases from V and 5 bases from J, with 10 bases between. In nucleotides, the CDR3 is TGCAGCGTTGAGGGGGTTAGGTATGGCTACACCTTC. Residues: CSVEGVRYGYTF.

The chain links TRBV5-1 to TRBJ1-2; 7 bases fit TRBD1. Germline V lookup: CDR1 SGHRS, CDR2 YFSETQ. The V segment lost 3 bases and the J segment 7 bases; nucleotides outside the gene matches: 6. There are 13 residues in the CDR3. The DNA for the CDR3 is TGCGCCAGCAGCTCCGACAGGGATGGTGGCTACACCTTC. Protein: CASSSDRDGGYTF.

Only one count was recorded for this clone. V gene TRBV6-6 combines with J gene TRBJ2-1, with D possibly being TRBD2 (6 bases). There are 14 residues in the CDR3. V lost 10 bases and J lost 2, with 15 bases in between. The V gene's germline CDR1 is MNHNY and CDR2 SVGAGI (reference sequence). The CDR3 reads CATASSVAYNEQFF. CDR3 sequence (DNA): TGTGCCACCGCGTCTAGCGTTGCCTACAATGAGCAGTTCTTC.

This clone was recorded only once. The CDR3 DNA follows: TGTGCCAGCAGCTTGGGGGTCTACGAGCAGTACTTC. Encoded protein: CASSLGVYEQYF. The chain is built from TRBV5-5 and TRBJ2-7; no definite D call. The CDR3 covers 12 residues. Between the trimmed V and J ends, which lost 0 bases and 3 bases, there was a span of 4 bases. Germline V gene data show CDR1 as SGHKS and CDR2 as YYEKEE (reference sequence). Filled out from reference TRBV5-5 and TRBJ2-7, the complete variable domain reads DAGVTQSPTHLIKTRGQQVTLRCSPISGHKSVSWYQQVLGQGPQFIFQYYEKEERGRGNFPDRFSARQFPNYSSELNVNALLLGDSALYLCASSLGVYEQYFGPGTRLTVT.

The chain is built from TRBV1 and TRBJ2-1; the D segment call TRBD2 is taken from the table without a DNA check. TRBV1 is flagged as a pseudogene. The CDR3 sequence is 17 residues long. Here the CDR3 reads CTSSQGLWRDDYNEQFF. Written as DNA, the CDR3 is TGCACCAGCAGCCAAGGGCTATGGCGGGACGACTACAATGAGCAGTTCTTC.

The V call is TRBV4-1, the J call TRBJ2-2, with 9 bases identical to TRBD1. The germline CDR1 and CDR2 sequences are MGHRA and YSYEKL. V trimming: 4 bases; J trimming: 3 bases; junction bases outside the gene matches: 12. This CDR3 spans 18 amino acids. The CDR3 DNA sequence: TGCGCCAGCAGCCTCCCGGGGACAGGGAATAAGGACACCGGGGAGCTGTTTTTT. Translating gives CASSLPGTGNKDTGELFF.

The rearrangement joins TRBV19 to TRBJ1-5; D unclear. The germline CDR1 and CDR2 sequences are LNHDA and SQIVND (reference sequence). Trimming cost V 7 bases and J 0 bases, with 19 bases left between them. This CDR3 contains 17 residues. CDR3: CASTPMDASYSNQPQHF. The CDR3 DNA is TGTGCCAGTACCCCGATGGATGCGTCCTATAGCAATCAGCCCCAGCATTTT.